These 32 T cell receptor beta chains were all obtained from the same sample, sequenced in a study of monozygotic twins with inflammatory bowel disease. TCRdb re-called the 5' RACE reads and catalogs CDR3 proteins one per entry, DNA excluded. The sample has more than 75,000 distinct CDR3 sequences, and its top ten clones hold 7.4%. The sequencing input was blood. These receptors originate from a human donor with ulcerative colitis or Crohn's disease, or a healthy co-twin of an affected twin (not recorded which).

V is TRBV11-2 and J is TRBJ2-2. This CDR3 comprises 11 residues. CDR1 and CDR2 (germline): SGHAT, FQNNGV. This chain's CDR3 is CASRVSGELFF.

This chain's CDR3 is CASRPGLGLNGQFF. V usage is TRBV5-6 and J usage is TRBJ2-1; absent DNA, TCRdb's TRBD2 call cannot be checked. CDR3 size: 14 residues. Germline CDR1 and CDR2: SGHDT and YYEEEE.

The J gene is TRBJ2-7, the V gene TRBV7-6. The CDR3 is 13 residues long. Germline loops: CDR1 SGHVS, CDR2 FNYEAQ. The CDR3 reads CASSPTDAYEQYF.

The gene calls are TRBV24-1 and TRBJ1-4; no DNA is available, so the TRBD1 call from TCRdb remains unchecked. CDR3 size: 17 residues. The germline V gene has CDR1 KGHDR and CDR2 SFDVKD. This CDR3 is CATSDSAPGQGRRKLFF.

CDR3 loop: CASSPSLGRGNTIYF. V is TRBV6-1 and J is TRBJ1-3. CDR3 length: 15 residues. Germline V CDR1 and CDR2: MNHNS, SASEGT.

The chain couples TRBV20-1 to TRBJ1-5; there is no DNA to check the TCRdb D call of TRBD1. CDR3 size: 14 residues. Per the germline V gene, CDR1 is DFQATT and CDR2 is SNEGSKA (reference sequence). The chain's CDR3 is CSARDDRGPLAQHF.

The V gene is TRBV6-5, the J gene TRBJ2-3; the TCRdb D gene call, TRBD1, has no DNA to confirm it. Germline values: CDR1 MNHEY, CDR2 SVGAGI. There are 14 residues in the CDR3. CDR3 amino acids: CASSYWGFTDTQYF.

The chain has TRBV12-3 or TRBV12-4 and TRBJ1-4. The CDR3 spans 14 residues. CDR3 loop: CASSLRETNEKLFF.

The chain couples TRBV12-3 or TRBV12-4 to TRBJ2-3; TCRdb outputs TRBD1, but without DNA this stays unchecked. This CDR3 contains 16 residues. This CDR3 reads CASSLMQGWARGTQYF.

The V call is TRBV10-3, the J call TRBJ2-5; TCRdb outputs TRBD1, but without DNA this stays unchecked. This CDR3 comprises 14 residues. Germline assignment: CDR1 ENHRY and CDR2 SYGVKD. CDR3: CAVRDRGGGETQYF.

The chain has TRBV5-1 and TRBJ2-1; TCRdb gives TRBD2 as the D gene, but with no DNA this cannot be confirmed. Germline V gives CDR1 SGHRS, CDR2 YFSETQ. The CDR3 is made up of 15 amino acids. The CDR3 sequence: CASSPRTSGGNEQFF.

The chain couples TRBV14 to TRBJ1-2. The CDR3 totals 13 residues. CDR1 and CDR2 from the germline V gene are SGHDN and FVKESK. The CDR3 protein is CASSQLRSYGYTF.

This chain uses TRBV5-5 with TRBJ2-7; TCRdb returns TRBD1, unconfirmable since there is no DNA. This CDR3 has 15 residues. The germline gives CDR1 SGHKS, CDR2 YYEKEE (reference sequence). The chain's CDR3 is CASSNIPGQAYEQYF. The full variable domain, its missing parts supplied by reference TRBV5-5 and TRBJ2-7, is DAGVTQSPTHLIKTRGQQVTLRCSPISGHKSVSWYQQVLGQGPQFIFQYYEKEERGRGNFPDRFSARQFPNYSSELNVNALLLGDSALYLCASSNIPGQAYEQYFGPGTRLTVT.

The CDR3 sequence is CASSLEGGNNEQFF. The chain has TRBV6-5 and TRBJ2-1; TCRdb outputs TRBD1, but without DNA this stays unchecked. The germline V gene has CDR1 MNHEY and CDR2 SVGAGI. The CDR3 is 14 residues long.

The V call is TRBV19, the J call TRBJ2-4. Germline CDR1 and CDR2: LNHDA and SQIVND (reference sequence). The CDR3 consists of 14 residues. The CDR3 protein is CASSILGTEDIQYF.

The V and J genes are TRBV7-9 and TRBJ1-2; TCRdb gives TRBD1 as the D gene, but with no DNA this cannot be confirmed. Germline V CDR1 and CDR2: SEHNR, FQNEAQ (reference sequence). This CDR3 region has 13 residues. CDR3 sequence reads: CASRVGQGQGYTF. The full variable domain, rest sourced from reference TRBV7-9 and TRBJ1-2, is DTGVSQNPRHKITKRGQNVTFRCDPISEHNRLYWYRQTLGQGPEFLTYFQNEAQLEKSRLLSDRFSAERPKGSFSTLEIQRTEQGDSAMYLCASRVGQGQGYTFGSGTRLTVV.

The rearrangement links TRBV6-1 to TRBJ1-3. Germline CDR1 and CDR2: MNHNS and SASEGT. CDR3 length equals 18 residues. CDR3 in amino acids: CASSRAGGGSSSGNTIYF.

The rearrangement joins TRBV5-1 to TRBJ2-1. The V gene's germline CDR1 is SGHRS and CDR2 YFSETQ. The CDR3 sequence is 16 residues long. Here the CDR3 reads CASSLAAGGSNNEQFF.

The chain joins TRBV5-5 to TRBJ1-5; TCRdb names TRBD1, which stays unverified in the absence of DNA. The germline V gene encodes CDR1 SGHKS and CDR2 YYEKEE (reference sequence). The CDR3 is made up of 15 amino acids. CDR3 residues: CASSLAGRGLQPQHF.

The J gene is TRBJ2-1, the V gene TRBV27. Germline V gives CDR1 MNHEY, CDR2 SMNVEV (reference sequence). The CDR3 is 13 amino acids. The CDR3 region is CASSLGPTNEQFF.

The chain couples TRBV2 to TRBJ2-5. The CDR3 sequence is 14 residues long. CDR1 is SNHLY, CDR2 FYNNEI, per germline. CDR3 residues: CASSGVQFQETQYF. The entire variable domain, with the rest obtained from reference TRBV2 and TRBJ2-5, is as follows: EPEVTQTPSHQVTQMGQEVILRCVPISNHLYFYWYRQILGQKVEFLVSFYNNEISEKSEIFDDQFSVERPDGSNFTLKIRSTKLEDSAMYFCASSGVQFQETQYFGPGTRLLVL.

This sequence joins TRBV7-2 and TRBJ2-1; TCRdb indicates TRBD1, and absent DNA this call remains unverified. Per germline, CDR1 SGHTA and CDR2 FQGNSA. This CDR3 region has 14 residues. CDR3 sequence: CASSLGRVHNEQFF.

This chain joins TRBV20-1 and TRBJ1-1; TCRdb names TRBD1, which stays unverified in the absence of DNA. The germline V gene has CDR1 DFQATT and CDR2 SNEGSKA (reference sequence). The CDR3 sequence is 13 residues long. CDR3 residues: CSAKRGRDTEAFF.

V and J are TRBV5-1 and TRBJ1-1. CDR3 size: 16 residues. Germline values: CDR1 SGHRS, CDR2 YFSETQ. The CDR3 loop is CASSLGSQALSTEAFF. The full variable domain, with the rest looked up from reference TRBV5-1 and TRBJ1-1, is KAGVTQTPRYLIKTRGQQVTLSCSPISGHRSVSWYQQTPGQGLQFLFEYFSETQRNKGNFPGRFSGRQFSNSRSEMNVSTLELGDSALYLCASSLGSQALSTEAFFGQGTRLTVV.

The chain couples TRBV5-1 to TRBJ2-7; without DNA, the TCRdb call of TRBD1 cannot be checked. This CDR3 is 15 amino acids long. Looked up from germline, CDR1 is SGHRS and CDR2 is YFSETQ. This chain's CDR3 is CASSLAGQGDYEQYF.

The rearrangement joins TRBV20-1 to TRBJ2-3; TCRdb reports TRBD1, a call that lacks DNA to check it against. The germline V gene encodes CDR1 DFQATT and CDR2 SNEGSKA (reference sequence). This CDR3 has 15 amino acids. CDR3 loop: CSANRWEGGADTQYF.

The chain employs TRBV3-1 and TRBJ1-6; TCRdb returns TRBD1, unconfirmable since there is no DNA. There are 14 residues in the CDR3. In germline, CDR1 is LGHDT, CDR2 YNNKEL (reference sequence). The CDR3 sequence: CASSQGGGNSPLHF.

The chain carries TRBV27 and TRBJ2-2; the TCRdb call, TRBD1, lacks DNA for checking. Looked up from germline, CDR1 is MNHEY and CDR2 is SMNVEV (reference sequence). This CDR3 comprises 14 residues. CDR3 loop: CASGALQGPGELFF.

The genes are TRBV20-1 and TRBJ1-6; there is no DNA to check the TCRdb D call of TRBD1. There are 13 residues in the CDR3. Germline CDR1 is DFQATT and CDR2 is SNEGSKA (reference sequence). CDR3 protein: CSAMTASNSPLHF.

The V call is TRBV20-1, the J call TRBJ1-5. Germline assignment: CDR1 DFQATT and CDR2 SNEGSKA (reference sequence). The CDR3 has 13 residues. CDR3 sequence reads: CSASSRLNQPQHF.

The V and J genes are TRBV7-2 and TRBJ2-3. Germline V gene sequence: CDR1 SGHTA, CDR2 FQGNSA. The CDR3 totals 13 residues. The CDR3 loop is CASSSRWSDTQYF. The full variable domain, completed using reference TRBV7-2 and TRBJ2-3, is GAGVSQSPSNKVTEKGKDVELRCDPISGHTALYWYRQSLGQGLEFLIYFQGNSAPDKSGLPSDRFSAERTGGSVSTLTIQRTQQEDSAVYLCASSSRWSDTQYFGPGTRLTVL.

The chain combines TRBV29-1 with TRBJ1-2. The germline V gene encodes CDR1 SQVTM and CDR2 ANQGSEA. The CDR3 is made up of 13 amino acids. The chain's CDR3 is CSVDTTGMVGYTF.